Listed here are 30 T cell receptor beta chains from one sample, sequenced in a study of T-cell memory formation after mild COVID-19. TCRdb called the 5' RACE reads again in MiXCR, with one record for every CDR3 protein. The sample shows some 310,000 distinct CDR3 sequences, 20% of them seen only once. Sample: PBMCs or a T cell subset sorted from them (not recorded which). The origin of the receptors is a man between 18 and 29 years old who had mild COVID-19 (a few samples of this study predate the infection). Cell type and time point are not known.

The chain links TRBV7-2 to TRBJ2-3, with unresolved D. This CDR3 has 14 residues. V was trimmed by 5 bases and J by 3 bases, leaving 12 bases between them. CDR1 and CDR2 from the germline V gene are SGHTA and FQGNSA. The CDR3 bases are TGTGCCAGCAGCCCCCACGTGGTTACAGATACGCAGTATTTT. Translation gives CASSPHVVTDTQYF.

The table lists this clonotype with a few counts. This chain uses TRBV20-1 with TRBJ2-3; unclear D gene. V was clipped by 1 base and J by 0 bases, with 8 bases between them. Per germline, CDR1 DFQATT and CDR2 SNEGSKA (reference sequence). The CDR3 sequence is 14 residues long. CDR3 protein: CSARVPSSTDTQYF. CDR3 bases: TGCAGTGCTAGAGTCCCTTCTAGCACAGATACGCAGTATTTT.

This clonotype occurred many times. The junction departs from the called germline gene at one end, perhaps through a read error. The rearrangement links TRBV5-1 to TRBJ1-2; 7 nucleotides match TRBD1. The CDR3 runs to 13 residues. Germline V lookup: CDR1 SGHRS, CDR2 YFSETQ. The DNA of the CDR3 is TGTGCCAGCAGTTTACAGGGGAACTATGGCTACACCTTC. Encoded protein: CASSLQGNYGYTF. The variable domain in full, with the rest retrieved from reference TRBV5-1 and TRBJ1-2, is KAGVTQTPRYLIKTRGQQVTLSCSPISGHRSVSWYQQTPGQGLQFLFEYFSETQRNKGNFPGRFSGRQFSNSRSEMNVSTLELGDSALYLCASSLQGNYGYTFGSGTRLTVV.

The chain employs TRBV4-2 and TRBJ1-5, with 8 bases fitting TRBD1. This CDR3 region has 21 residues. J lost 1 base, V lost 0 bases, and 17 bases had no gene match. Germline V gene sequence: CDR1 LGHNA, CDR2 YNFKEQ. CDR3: CASSQDYIGRGRGWSNQPQHF. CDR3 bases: TGTGCCAGCAGCCAAGATTATATCGGCAGGGGGCGCGGATGGAGCAATCAGCCCCAGCATTTT.

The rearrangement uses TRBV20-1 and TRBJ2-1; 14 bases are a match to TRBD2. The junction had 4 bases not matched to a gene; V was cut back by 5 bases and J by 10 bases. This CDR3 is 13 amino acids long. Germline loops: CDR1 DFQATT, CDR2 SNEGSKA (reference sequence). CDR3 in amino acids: CSAGLAGGLEQFF. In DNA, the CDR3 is TGCAGTGCTGGACTAGCGGGGGGACTAGAGCAGTTCTTC.

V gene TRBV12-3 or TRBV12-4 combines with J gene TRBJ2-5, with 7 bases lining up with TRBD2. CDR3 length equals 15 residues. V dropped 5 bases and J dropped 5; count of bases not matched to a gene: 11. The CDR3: CASSPPPSGAETQYF. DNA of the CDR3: TGTGCCAGCAGTCCCCCCCCCAGCGGGGCGGAGACCCAGTACTTC.

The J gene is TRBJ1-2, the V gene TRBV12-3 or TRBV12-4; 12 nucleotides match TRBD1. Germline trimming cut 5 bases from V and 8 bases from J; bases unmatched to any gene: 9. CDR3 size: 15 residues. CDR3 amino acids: CASSITGTGGRGYTF. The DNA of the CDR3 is TGTGCCAGCAGTATCACCGGGACAGGGGGCCGCGGCTACACCTTC.

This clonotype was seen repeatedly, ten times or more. The CDR3: CSARDPGSGGAADTQYF. CDR3 nucleotides: TGCAGTGCTAGAGATCCGGGTAGCGGGGGGGCCGCGGATACGCAGTATTTT. V gene TRBV20-1 combines with J gene TRBJ2-3; TRBD2 agrees at 11 bases. The CDR3 sequence is 17 residues long. Germline loops: CDR1 DFQATT, CDR2 SNEGSKA (reference sequence). The V and J ends lost 0 bases and 6 bases, in that order; junction bases with no gene match: 11.

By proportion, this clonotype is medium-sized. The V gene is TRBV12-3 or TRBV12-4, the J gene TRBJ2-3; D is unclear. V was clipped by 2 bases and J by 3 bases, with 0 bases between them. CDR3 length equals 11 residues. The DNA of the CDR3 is TGTGCCAGCAGTTTAACAGATACGCAGTATTTT. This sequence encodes CASSLTDTQYF.

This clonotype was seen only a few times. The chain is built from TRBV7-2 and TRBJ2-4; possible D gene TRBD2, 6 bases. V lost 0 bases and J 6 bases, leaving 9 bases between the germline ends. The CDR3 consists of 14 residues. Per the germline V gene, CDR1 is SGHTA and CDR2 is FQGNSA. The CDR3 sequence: CASSLAEGRNIQYF. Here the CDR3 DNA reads TGTGCCAGCAGCTTAGCGGAGGGTAGAAACATTCAGTACTTC.

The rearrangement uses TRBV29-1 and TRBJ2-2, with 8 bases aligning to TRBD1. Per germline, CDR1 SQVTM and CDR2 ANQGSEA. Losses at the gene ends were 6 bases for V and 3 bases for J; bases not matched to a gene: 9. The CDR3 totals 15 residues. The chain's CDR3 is CSVAYRGWDTGELFF. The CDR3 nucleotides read TGCAGCGTCGCTTACAGGGGGTGGGACACCGGGGAGCTGTTTTTT.

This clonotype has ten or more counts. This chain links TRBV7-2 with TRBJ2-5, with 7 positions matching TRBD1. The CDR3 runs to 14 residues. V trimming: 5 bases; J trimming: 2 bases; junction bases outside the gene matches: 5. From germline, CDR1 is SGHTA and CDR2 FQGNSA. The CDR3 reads CASSPQTGQETQYF. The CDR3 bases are TGTGCCAGCAGCCCTCAGACAGGGCAAGAGACCCAGTACTTC.

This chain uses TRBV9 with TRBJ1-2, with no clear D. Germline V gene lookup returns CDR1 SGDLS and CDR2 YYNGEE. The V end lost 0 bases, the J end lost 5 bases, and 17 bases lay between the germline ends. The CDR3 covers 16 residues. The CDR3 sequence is CASSVGPPRGVYGYTF. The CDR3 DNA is TGTGCCAGCAGCGTAGGACCCCCTCGGGGAGTGTATGGCTACACCTTC.

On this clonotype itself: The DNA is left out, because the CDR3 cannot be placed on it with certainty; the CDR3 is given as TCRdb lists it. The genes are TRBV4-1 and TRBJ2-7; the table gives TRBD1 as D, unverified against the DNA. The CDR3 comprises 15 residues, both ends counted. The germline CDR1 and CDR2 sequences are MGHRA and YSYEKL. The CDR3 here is CASSTFGAFSYEQYV.

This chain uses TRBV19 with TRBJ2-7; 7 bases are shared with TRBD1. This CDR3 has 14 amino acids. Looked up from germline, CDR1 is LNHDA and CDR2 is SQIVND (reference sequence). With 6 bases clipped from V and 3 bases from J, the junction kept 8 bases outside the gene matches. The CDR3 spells CASRLGDSSYEQYF. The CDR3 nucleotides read TGTGCCAGTAGACTGGGGGACAGTAGCTACGAGCAGTACTTC.

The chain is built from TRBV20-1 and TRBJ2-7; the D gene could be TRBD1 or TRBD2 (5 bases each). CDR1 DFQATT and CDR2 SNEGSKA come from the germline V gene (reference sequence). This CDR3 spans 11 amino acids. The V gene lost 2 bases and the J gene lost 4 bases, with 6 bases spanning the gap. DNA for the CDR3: TGCAGTGCTAGATGGGGGTACGAGCAGTACGTC. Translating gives CSARWGYEQYV.

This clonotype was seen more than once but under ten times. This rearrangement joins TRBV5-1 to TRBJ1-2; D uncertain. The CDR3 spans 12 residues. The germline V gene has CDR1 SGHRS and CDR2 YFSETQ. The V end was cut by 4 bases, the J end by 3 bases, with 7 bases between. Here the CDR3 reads CASSDADYGYTF. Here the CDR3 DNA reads TGCGCCAGCAGCGACGCAGACTATGGCTACACCTTC.

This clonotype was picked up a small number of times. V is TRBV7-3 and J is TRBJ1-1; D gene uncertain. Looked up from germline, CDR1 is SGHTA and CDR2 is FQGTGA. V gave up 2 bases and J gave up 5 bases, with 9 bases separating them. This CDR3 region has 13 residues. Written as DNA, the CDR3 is TGTGCCAGCAGCTTATGGGATGGGACTGAAGCTTTCTTT. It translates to CASSLWDGTEAFF.

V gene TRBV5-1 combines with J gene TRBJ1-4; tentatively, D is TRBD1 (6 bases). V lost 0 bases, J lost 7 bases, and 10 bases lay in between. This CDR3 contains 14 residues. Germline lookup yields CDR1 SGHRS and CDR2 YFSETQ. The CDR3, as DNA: TGCGCCAGCAGCTTGGGACAGGAGGGTGAAAAACTGTTTTTT. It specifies CASSLGQEGEKLFF.

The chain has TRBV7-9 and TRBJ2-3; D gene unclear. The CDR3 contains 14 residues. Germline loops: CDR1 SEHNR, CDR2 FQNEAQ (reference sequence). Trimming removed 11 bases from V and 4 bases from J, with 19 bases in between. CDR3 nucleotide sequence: TGTGCCTGCGGTGACGGCCCCACGGCAGATACGCAGTATTTT. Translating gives CACGDGPTADTQYF.

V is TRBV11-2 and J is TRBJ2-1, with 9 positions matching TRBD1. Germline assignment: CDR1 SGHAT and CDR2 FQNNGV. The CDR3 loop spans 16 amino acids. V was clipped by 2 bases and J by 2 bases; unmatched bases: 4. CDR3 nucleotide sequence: TGTGCCAGCAGCTTATTCCGGGACAGGGCCTACAATGAGCAGTTCTTC. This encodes CASSLFRDRAYNEQFF.

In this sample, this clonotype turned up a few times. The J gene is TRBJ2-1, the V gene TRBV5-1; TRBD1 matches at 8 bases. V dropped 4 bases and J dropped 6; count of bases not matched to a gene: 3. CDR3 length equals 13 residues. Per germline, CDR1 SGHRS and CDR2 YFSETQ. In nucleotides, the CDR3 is TGCGCCAGCAGCCAGGACAGGGTCAATGAGCAGTTCTTC. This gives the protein CASSQDRVNEQFF.

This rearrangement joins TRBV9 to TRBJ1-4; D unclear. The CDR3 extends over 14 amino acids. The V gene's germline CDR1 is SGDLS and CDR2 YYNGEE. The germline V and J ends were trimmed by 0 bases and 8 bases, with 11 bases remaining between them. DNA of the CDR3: TGTGCCAGCAGCGTAGACGTTGTCGGAGAAAAACTGTTTTTT. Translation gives CASSVDVVGEKLFF.

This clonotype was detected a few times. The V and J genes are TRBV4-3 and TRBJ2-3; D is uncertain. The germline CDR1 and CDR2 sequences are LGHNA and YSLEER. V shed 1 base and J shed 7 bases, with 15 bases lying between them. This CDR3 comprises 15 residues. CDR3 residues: CASSQVLQRGNTQYF. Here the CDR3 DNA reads TGCGCCAGCAGCCAAGTCCTCCAGAGAGGAAATACGCAGTATTTT.

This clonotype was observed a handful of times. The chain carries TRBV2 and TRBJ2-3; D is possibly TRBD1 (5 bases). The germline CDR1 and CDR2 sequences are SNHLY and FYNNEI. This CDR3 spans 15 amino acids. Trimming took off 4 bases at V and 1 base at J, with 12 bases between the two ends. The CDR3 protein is CASSGGSRGTDTQYF. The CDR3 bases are TGTGCCAGCAGTGGTGGCAGCAGGGGCACAGATACGCAGTATTTT.

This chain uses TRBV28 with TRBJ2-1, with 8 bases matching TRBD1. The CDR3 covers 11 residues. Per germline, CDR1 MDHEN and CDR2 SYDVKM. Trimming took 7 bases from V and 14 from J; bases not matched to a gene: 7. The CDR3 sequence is CASNTRDRKFF. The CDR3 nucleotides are TGTGCCAGCAATACCCGGGACAGGAAGTTCTTC.

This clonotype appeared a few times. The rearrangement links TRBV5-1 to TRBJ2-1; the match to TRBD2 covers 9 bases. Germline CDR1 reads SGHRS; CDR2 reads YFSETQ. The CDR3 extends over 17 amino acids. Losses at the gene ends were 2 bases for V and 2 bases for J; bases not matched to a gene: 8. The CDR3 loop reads CASSLPASGVTYNEQFF. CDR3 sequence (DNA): TGCGCCAGCAGCTTACCCGCTAGCGGGGTGACCTACAATGAGCAGTTCTTC.

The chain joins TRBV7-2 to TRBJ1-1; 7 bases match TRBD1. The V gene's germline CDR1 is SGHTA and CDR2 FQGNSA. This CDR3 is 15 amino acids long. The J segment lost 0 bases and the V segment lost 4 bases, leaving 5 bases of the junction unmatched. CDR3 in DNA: TGTGCCAGCAGCTCTCCGGACAGGTTGAACACTGAAGCTTTCTTT. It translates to CASSSPDRLNTEAFF.

CDR3 nucleotide sequence: TGTGCCAGCAGCCTATGGGTCGCAGACTCCGGGGAGCTGTTTTTT. Translating it yields CASSLWVADSGELFF. The rearrangement uses TRBV3-1 and TRBJ2-2; D gene ambiguous. CDR3 length equals 15 residues. Looked up from germline, CDR1 is LGHDT and CDR2 is YNNKEL (reference sequence). Trimming stripped 4 bases from V and 6 bases from J, with 15 bases between.

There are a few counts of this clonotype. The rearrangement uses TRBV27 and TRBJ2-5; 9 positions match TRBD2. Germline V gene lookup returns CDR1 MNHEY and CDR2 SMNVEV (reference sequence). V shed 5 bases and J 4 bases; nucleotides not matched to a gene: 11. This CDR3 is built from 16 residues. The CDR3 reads CASSLLPLAGRETQYF. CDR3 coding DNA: TGTGCCAGCAGTCTCCTCCCCCTAGCGGGGAGAGAGACCCAGTACTTC.